Listed here are 12 T cell receptor beta chains from one sample, sequenced in a study of blood T cell repertoires in COVID-19. Sequenced by immunoSEQ multiplex PCR; TCRdb stores in-frame clones only, minus some. The sample lists 85,000 to 120,000 clones, roughly 92% seen once, with roughly 2.1% in the top ten. Sequenced sample: peripheral blood. The receptor set was obtained from a woman between 50 and 59 years old with COVID-19, enrolled during active disease.

This clone was detected once. The J gene is TRBJ1-1, the V gene TRBV5-8; TRBD1 matches at 7 bases. V lost 2 bases, J lost 3 bases, and 10 bases stayed unmatched. Germline V CDR1 and CDR2: SGHTS, YDEGEE. This CDR3 has 16 amino acids. CDR3 residues: CASSFLDRRVDTEAFF. CDR3 bases: TGTGCCAGCAGCTTCTTGGACAGGCGGGTTGACACTGAAGCTTTCTTT. Complete variable domain (other parts from reference TRBV5-8 and TRBJ1-1): EAGVTQSPTHLIKTRGQQATLRCSPISGHTSVYWYQQALGLGLQFLLWYDEGEERNRGNFPPRFSGRQFPNYSSELNVNALELEDSALYLCASSFLDRRVDTEAFFGQGTRLTVV.

The rearrangement uses TRBV7-2 and TRBJ1-5; 10 bases agree with TRBD1. The V gene end was trimmed by 3 bases and the J gene end by 6 bases; junction bases not matched to a gene: 2. The CDR3 has 14 residues. In germline, CDR1 is SGHTA, CDR2 FQGNSA. The DNA for the CDR3 is TGTGCCAGCAGCTTGACAGGGGGCACTCAGCCCCAGCATTTT. Encoded protein: CASSLTGGTQPQHF.

This clone came up once. The V and J genes are TRBV19 and TRBJ1-2, with TRBD1 matching 12 bases. In germline, CDR1 is LNHDA, CDR2 SQIVND (reference sequence). J gave up 6 bases and V 4 bases, and 9 bases lay outside the gene matches. This CDR3 contains 16 residues. CDR3 loop: CASSTLPGQGADGYTF. CDR3 DNA sequence: TGTGCCAGTAGTACCCTTCCGGGACAGGGGGCGGATGGCTACACCTTC.

CDR3 amino acids: CASSFGGLGSPLHF. The CDR3 DNA follows: TGTGCCAGCAGTTTCGGGGGTTTAGGATCACCCCTCCACTTT. The gene calls are TRBV28 and TRBJ1-6; TRBD1 is a possible D gene (5 bases). The CDR3 runs 14 residues. Germline V gene data show CDR1 as MDHEN and CDR2 as SYDVKM. V was clipped by 3 bases and J by 10 bases, with 13 bases between them.

The chain combines TRBV28 with TRBJ1-5; 7 bases align to TRBD1. Germline V gives CDR1 MDHEN, CDR2 SYDVKM. This CDR3 has 15 amino acids. J was trimmed by 6 bases and V by 6 bases; bases with no gene match: 11. The CDR3 coding sequence is TGTGCCAGCAGGATTAGGGGGCTTGGAAGTCAGCCCCAGCATTTT. Its protein is CASRIRGLGSQPQHF.

The sample holds one count of this clone. This chain links TRBV6-1 with TRBJ2-2, with D maybe TRBD1 (5 bases). V dropped 2 bases and J dropped 4 bases, with 5 bases sitting between them. Germline V gene data show CDR1 as MNHNS and CDR2 as SASEGT. The CDR3 loop spans 13 amino acids. The CDR3 nucleotides are TGTGCCAGCAGTGAAACAGGCACCGGGGAGCTGTTTTTT. Translation gives CASSETGTGELFF.

The genes are TRBV5-1 and TRBJ1-2; D may be TRBD1 (6 bases). The V gene's germline CDR1 is SGHRS and CDR2 YFSETQ. The CDR3 has 14 amino acids. V dropped 1 base and J dropped 4 bases, with 11 bases sitting between them. DNA for the CDR3: TGCGCCAGCAGCTTGATAACAGGGTCCTATGGCTACACCTTC. As protein: CASSLITGSYGYTF.

This sequence joins TRBV19 and TRBJ2-3, with 9 bases that match TRBD2. Losses at the gene ends were 4 bases for V and 2 bases for J; bases not matched to a gene: 13. The germline V gene encodes CDR1 LNHDA and CDR2 SQIVND (reference sequence). The CDR3 sequence is 18 residues long. In DNA, the CDR3 is TGTGCCAGTAGTAGTGGGCGGGGGGGGCCGATCCCCACAGATACGCAGTATTTT. It yields the protein CASSSGRGGPIPTDTQYF.

The rearrangement links TRBV2 to TRBJ1-5, with 8 positions matching TRBD1. Germline V gene sequence: CDR1 SNHLY, CDR2 FYNNEI. The CDR3 has 13 amino acids. The J segment lost 6 bases and the V segment lost 10 bases, leaving 8 bases of the junction unmatched. The CDR3 DNA reads as TGTGCCACCAAGGACAGGGTCGGTCAGCCCCAGCATTTT. Its translation: CATKDRVGQPQHF. Combining the CDR3 with reference TRBV2 and TRBJ1-5 gives the whole variable domain EPEVTQTPSHQVTQMGQEVILRCVPISNHLYFYWYRQILGQKVEFLVSFYNNEISEKSEIFDDQFSVERPDGSNFTLKIRSTKLEDSAMYFCATKDRVGQPQHFGDGTRLSIL.

The genes are TRBV10-1 and TRBJ2-2; D perhaps matches TRBD2 (5 bases). CDR1 and CDR2 (germline): WNHNN, SYGVQD (reference sequence). The CDR3 sequence is 14 residues long. Trimming took off 5 bases at V and 2 bases at J, with 9 bases between the two ends. The CDR3: CASSITGNTGELFF. CDR3 bases: TGCGCCAGCAGTATAACGGGAAACACCGGGGAGCTGTTTTTT.

V is TRBV15 and J is TRBJ1-1; no firm D call. The CDR3 spans 14 residues. Germline lookup yields CDR1 LNHNV and CDR2 YYDKDF (reference sequence). V shed 1 base and J shed 4 bases, with 10 bases lying between them. The CDR3 region is CATSRVMRGTEAFF. The CDR3 DNA reads as TGTGCCACCAGCAGAGTCATGAGAGGCACTGAAGCTTTCTTT.

The chain links TRBV7-9 to TRBJ2-3; perhaps TRBD2 as D (5 bases). Looked up from germline, CDR1 is SEHNR and CDR2 is FQNEAQ (reference sequence). The CDR3 has 15 amino acids. V was pared by 8 bases and J by 2 bases, with 17 bases between. CDR3 nucleotide sequence: TGTGCCAGCGGTGAGGGTTCTTCGAACACAGATACGCAGTATTTT. This sequence encodes CASGEGSSNTDTQYF.